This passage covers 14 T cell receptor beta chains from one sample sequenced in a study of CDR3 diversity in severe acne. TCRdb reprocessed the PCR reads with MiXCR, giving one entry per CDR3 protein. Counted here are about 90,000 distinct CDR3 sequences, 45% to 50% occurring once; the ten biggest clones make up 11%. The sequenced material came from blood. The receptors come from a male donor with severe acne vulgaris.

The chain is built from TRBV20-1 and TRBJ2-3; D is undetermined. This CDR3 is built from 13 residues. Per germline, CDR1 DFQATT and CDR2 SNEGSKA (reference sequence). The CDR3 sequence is CSLIQSSTDTQYF. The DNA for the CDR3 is TGCAGCCTAATACAGTCTAGCACAGATACGCAGTATTTT.

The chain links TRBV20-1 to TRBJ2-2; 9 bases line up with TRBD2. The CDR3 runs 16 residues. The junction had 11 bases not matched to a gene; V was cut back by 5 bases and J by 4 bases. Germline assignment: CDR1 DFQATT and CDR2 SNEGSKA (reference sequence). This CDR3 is CSALEGGREGTGELFF. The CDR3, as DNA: TGCAGTGCTTTGGAGGGCGGGAGGGAGGGCACCGGGGAGCTGTTTTTT.

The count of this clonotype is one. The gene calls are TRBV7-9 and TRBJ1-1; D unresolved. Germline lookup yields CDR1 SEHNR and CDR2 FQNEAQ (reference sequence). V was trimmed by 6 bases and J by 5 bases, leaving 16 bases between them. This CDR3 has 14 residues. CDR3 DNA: TGTGCCAGCAGTCCAGGCGGGTATGGAACTGAAGCTTTCTTT. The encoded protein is CASSPGGYGTEAFF.

CDR3 region: CATSDGQGKTEAFF. CDR3 nucleotides: TGTGCCACCAGTGATGGACAGGGGAAGACTGAAGCTTTCTTT. The chain recombines TRBV24-1 with TRBJ1-1; 9 nucleotides align to TRBD1. Trimming took 3 bases from V and 5 from J; bases not matched to a gene: 3. This CDR3 spans 14 amino acids. CDR1 KGHDR and CDR2 SFDVKD come from the germline V gene.

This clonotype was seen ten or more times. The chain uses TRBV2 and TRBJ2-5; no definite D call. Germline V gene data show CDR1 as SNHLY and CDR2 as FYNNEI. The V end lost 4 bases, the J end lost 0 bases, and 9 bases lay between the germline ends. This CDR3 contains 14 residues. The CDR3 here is CASSGAEYQETQYF. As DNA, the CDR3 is TGTGCCAGCAGTGGGGCCGAGTACCAAGAGACCCAGTACTTC. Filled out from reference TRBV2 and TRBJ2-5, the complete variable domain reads EPEVTQTPSHQVTQMGQEVILRCVPISNHLYFYWYRQILGQKVEFLVSFYNNEISEKSEIFDDQFSVERPDGSNFTLKIRSTKLEDSAMYFCASSGAEYQETQYFGPGTRLLVL.

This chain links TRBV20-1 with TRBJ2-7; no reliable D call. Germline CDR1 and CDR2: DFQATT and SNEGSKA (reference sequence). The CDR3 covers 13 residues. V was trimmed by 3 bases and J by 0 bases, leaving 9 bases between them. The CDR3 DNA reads TGCAGTGCTAGTGACCTGAACTCCTACGAGCAGTACTTC. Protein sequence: CSASDLNSYEQYF.

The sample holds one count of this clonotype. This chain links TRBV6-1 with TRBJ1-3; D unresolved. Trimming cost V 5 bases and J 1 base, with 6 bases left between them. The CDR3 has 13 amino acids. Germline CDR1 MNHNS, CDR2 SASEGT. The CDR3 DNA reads TGTGCCAGCAGTTACGGTTCTGGAAACACCATATATTTT. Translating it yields CASSYGSGNTIYF.

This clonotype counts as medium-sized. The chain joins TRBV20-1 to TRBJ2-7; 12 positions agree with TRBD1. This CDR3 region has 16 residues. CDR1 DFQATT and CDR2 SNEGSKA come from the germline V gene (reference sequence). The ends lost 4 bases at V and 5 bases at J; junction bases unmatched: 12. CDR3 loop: CSATSTGQGALNEQYF. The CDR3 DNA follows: TGCAGTGCTACCTCTACGGGACAGGGGGCGCTGAACGAGCAGTACTTC.

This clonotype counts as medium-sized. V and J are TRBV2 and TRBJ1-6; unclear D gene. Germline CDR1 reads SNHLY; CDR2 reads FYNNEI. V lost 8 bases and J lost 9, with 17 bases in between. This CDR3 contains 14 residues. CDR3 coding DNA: TGTGCCAGCCAATCTCAGAAAGGGCGTTCACCCCTCCACTTT. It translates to CASQSQKGRSPLHF.

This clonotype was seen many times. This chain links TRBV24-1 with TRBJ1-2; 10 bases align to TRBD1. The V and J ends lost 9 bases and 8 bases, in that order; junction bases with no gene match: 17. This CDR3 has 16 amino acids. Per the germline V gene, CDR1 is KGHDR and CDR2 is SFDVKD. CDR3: CATSQPTGTGAYGYTF. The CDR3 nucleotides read TGTGCCACCTCTCAGCCTACCGGGACAGGGGCTTACGGCTACACCTTC.

The CDR3 is CASIPWEGTEAFF. CDR3 nucleotide sequence: TGTGCCAGTATCCCATGGGAAGGCACTGAAGCTTTCTTT. V gene TRBV19 combines with J gene TRBJ1-1; D unclear. Germline V CDR1 and CDR2: LNHDA, SQIVND (reference sequence). The CDR3 length is 13 residues. Between the trimmed V and J ends, which lost 7 bases and 4 bases, there was a span of 13 bases.

CDR3 region: CASSVDGGRETQYF. The CDR3 coding sequence is TGTGCCAGCAGCGTAGACGGGGGCAGAGAGACCCAGTACTTC. The V gene is TRBV12-3 or TRBV12-4, the J gene TRBJ2-5; either TRBD1 or TRBD2 may supply D (6 bases each). This CDR3 spans 14 amino acids. Trimming removed 6 bases from V and 4 bases from J, with 15 bases in between.

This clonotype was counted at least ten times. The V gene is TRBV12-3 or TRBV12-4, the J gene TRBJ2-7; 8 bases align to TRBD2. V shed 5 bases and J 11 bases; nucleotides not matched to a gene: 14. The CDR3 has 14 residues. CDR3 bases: TGTGCCAGCAGTCCCGGGACTAGGACGCGCCGGGAGTACTTC. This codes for CASSPGTRTRREYF.

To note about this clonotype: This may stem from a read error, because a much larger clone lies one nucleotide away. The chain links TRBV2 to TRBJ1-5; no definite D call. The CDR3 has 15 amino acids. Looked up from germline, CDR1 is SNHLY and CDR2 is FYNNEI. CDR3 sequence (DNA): TGTGCCAGCAGCCCAAAGGACCTTAGCGATCAGCCCCAGCATTTT. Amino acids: CASSPKDLSDQPQHF.